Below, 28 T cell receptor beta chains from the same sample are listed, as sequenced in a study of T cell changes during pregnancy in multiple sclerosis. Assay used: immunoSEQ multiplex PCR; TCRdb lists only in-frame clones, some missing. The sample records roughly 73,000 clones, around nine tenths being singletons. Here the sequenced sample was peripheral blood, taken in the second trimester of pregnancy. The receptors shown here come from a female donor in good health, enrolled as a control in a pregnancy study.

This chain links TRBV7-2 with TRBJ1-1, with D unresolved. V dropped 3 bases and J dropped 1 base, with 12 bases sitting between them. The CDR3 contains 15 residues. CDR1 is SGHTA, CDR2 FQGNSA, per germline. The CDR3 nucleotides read TGTGCCAGCAGCTTGAGCCGAAACCGGAACACTGAAGCTTTCTTT. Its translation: CASSLSRNRNTEAFF.

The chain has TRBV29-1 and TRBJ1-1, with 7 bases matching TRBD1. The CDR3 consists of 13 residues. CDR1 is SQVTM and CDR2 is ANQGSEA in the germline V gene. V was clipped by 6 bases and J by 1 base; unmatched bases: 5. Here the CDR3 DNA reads TGCAGCGTGGAGGGACAGCCGAACACTGAAGCTTTCTTT. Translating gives CSVEGQPNTEAFF.

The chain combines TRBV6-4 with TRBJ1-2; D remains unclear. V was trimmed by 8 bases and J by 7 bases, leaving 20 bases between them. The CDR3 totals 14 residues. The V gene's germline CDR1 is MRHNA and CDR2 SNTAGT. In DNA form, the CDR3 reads TGTGCCAGCTCTCCCGGGGTCTCGATGGGTGGCTACACCTTC. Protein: CASSPGVSMGGYTF.

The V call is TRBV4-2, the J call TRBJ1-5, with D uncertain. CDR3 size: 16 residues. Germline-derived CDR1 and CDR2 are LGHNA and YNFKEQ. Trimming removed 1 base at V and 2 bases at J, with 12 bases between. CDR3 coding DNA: TGTGCCAGCAGCCAAGCCGGGGAGGGTGGCAATCAGCCCCAGCATTTT. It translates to CASSQAGEGGNQPQHF.

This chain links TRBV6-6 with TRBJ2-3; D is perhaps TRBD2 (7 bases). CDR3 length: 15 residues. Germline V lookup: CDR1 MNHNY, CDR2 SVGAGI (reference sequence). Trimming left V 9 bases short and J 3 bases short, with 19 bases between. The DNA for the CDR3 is TGTGCCAGTACGCGGGGGCAGAGAAAAACAGATACGCAGTATTTT. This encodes CASTRGQRKTDTQYF.

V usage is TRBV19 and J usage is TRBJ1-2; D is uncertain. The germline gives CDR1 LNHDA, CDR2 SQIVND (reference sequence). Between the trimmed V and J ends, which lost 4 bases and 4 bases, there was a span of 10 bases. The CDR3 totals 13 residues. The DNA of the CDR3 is TGTGCCAGTAGTAGAGGTCAGCCCTATGGCTACACCTTC. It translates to CASSRGQPYGYTF. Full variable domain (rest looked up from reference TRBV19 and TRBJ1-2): DGGITQSPKYLFRKEGQNVTLSCEQNLNHDAMYWYRQDPGQGLRLIYYSQIVNDFQKGDIAEGYSVSREKKESFPLTVTSAQKNPTAFYLCASSRGQPYGYTFGSGTRLTVV.

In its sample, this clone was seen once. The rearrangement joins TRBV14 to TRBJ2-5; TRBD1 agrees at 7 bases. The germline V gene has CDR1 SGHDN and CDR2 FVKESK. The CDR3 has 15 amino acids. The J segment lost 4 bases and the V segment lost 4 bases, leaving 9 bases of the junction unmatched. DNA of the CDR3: TGTGCCAGCAGCCTTAACAGGGGCCGCGGAGAGACCCAGTACTTC. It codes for CASSLNRGRGETQYF.

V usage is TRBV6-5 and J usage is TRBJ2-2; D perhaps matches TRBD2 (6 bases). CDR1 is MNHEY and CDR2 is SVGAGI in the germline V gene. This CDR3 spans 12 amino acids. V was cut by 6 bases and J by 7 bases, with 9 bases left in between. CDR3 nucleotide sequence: TGTGCCAGCAGCCAGGGAGGCGGGGAGCTGTTTTTT. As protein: CASSQGGGELFF.

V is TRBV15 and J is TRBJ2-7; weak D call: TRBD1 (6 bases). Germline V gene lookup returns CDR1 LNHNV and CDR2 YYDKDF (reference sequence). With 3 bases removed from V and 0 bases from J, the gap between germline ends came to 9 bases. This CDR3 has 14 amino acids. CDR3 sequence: CATSRGDTSYEQYF. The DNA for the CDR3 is TGTGCCACCAGCAGGGGGGACACCTCCTACGAGCAGTACTTC.

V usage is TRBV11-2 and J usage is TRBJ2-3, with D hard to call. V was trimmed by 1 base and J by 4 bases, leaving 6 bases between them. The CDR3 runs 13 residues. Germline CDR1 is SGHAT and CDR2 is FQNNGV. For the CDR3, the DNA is TGTGCCAGCAGCTTAGTTTCGGCAGATACGCAGTATTTT. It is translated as CASSLVSADTQYF.

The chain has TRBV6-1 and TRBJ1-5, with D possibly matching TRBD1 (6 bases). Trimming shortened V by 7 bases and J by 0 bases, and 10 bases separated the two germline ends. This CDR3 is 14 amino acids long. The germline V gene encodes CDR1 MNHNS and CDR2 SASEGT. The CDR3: CASNRELSNQPQHF. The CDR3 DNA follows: TGTGCCAGCAACAGGGAACTTAGCAATCAGCCCCAGCATTTT.

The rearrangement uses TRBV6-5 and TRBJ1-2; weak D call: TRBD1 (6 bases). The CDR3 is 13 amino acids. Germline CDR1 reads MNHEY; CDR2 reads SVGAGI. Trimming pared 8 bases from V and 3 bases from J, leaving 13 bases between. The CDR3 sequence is CASWIGGDYGYTF. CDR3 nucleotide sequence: TGTGCCAGCTGGATAGGGGGGGACTATGGCTACACCTTC.

CDR3 protein: CASSLRGRGANSPLHF. CDR3 nucleotides: TGTGCCAGCAGTTTAAGGGGAAGGGGCGCTAATTCACCCCTCCACTTT. The chain uses TRBV27 and TRBJ1-6; D is possibly TRBD1 (5 bases). Trimming cost V 2 bases and J 6 bases, with 14 bases left between them. Germline V gene lookup returns CDR1 MNHEY and CDR2 SMNVEV (reference sequence). The CDR3 runs to 16 residues.

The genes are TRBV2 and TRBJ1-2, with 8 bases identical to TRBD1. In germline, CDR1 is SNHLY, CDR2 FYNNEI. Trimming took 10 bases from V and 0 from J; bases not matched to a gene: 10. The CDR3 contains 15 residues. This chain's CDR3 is CATQGAAPANYGYTF. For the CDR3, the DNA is TGTGCCACCCAGGGGGCAGCCCCAGCTAACTATGGCTACACCTTC.

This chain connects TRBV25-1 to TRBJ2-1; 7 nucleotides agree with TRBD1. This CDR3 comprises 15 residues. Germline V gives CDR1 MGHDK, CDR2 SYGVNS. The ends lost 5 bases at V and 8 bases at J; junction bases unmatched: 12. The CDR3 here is CASSWVQGIFDEQFF. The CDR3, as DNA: TGTGCCAGCAGTTGGGTACAGGGGATTTTTGATGAGCAGTTCTTC.

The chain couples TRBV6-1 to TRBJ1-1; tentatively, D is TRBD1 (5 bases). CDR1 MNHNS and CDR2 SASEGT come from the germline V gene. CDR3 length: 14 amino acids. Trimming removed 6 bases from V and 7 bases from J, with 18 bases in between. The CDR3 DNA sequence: TGTGCCAGCAGAAGGAGGGGCCTTGGGGGTGAAGCTTTCTTT. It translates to CASRRRGLGGEAFF.

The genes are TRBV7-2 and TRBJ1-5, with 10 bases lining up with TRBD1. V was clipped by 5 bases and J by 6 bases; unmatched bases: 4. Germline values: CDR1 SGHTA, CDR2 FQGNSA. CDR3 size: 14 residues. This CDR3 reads CASSAGTGVQPQHF. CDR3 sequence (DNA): TGTGCCAGCAGCGCGGGGACAGGGGTTCAGCCCCAGCATTTT.

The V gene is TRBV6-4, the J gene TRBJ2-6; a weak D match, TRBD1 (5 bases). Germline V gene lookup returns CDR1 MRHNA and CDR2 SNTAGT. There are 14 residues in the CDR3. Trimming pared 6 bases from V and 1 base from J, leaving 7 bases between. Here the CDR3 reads CASSAGSGANVLTF. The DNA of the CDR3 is TGTGCCAGCAGCGCAGGGTCTGGGGCCAACGTCCTGACTTTC.

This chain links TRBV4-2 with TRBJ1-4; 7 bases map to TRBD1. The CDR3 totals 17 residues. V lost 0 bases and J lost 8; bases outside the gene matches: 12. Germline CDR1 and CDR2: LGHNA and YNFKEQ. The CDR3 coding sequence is TGTGCCAGCAGCCAAGACCGGGTTTTACAGGGGCCGGAAAAACTGTTTTTT. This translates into CASSQDRVLQGPEKLFF.

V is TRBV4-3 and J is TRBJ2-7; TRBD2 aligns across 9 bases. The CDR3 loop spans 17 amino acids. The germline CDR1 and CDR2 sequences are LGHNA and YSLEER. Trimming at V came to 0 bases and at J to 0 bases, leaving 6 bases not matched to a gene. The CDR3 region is CASSQELRGGFSYEQYF. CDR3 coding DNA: TGCGCCAGCAGCCAAGAGTTGCGGGGGGGGTTCTCCTACGAGCAGTACTTC.

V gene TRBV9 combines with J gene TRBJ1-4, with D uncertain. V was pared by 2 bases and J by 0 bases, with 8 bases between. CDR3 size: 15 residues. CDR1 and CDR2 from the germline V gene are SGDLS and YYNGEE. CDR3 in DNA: TGTGCCAGCAGCGTGGCCGGGTCAACTAATGAAAAACTGTTTTTT. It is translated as CASSVAGSTNEKLFF.

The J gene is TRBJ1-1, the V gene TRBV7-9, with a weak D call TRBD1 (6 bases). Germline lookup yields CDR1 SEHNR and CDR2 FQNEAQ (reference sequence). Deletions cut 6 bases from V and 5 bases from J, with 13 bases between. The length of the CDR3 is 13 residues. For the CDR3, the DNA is TGTGCCAGCAGGCCGACAGGAGCGACTGAAGCTTTCTTT. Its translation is CASRPTGATEAFF.

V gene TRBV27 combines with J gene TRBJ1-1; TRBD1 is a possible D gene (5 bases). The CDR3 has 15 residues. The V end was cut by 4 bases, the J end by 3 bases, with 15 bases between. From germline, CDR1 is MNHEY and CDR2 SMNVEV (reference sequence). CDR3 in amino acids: CASSSPQGGDTEAFF. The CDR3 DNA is TGTGCCAGCAGTTCCCCCCAGGGAGGCGACACTGAAGCTTTCTTT.

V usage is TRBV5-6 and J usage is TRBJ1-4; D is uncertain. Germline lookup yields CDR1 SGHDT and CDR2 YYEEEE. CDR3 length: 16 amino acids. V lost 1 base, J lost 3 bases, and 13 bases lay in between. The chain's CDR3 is CASSLRLGSANEKLFF. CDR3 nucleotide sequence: TGTGCCAGCAGCTTGCGATTGGGGAGTGCTAATGAAAAACTGTTTTTT. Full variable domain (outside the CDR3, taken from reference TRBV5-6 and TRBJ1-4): DAGVTQSPTHLIKTRGQQVTLRCSPKSGHDTVSWYQQALGQGPQFIFQYYEEEERQRGNFPDRFSGHQFPNYSSELNVNALLLGDSALYLCASSLRLGSANEKLFFGSGTQLSVL.

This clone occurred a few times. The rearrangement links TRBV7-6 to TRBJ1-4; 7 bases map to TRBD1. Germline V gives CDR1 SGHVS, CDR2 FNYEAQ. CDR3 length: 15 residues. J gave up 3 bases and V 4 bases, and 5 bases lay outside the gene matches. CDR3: CASSSTGVSNEKLFF. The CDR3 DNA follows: TGTGCCAGCAGCTCCACAGGGGTCTCTAATGAAAAACTGTTTTTT.

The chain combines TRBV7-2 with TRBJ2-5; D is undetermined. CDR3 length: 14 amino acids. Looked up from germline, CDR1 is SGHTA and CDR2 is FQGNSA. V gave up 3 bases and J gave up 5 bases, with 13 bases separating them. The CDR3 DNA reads TGTGCCAGCAGCTTGGTGACCCAAGCGGAGACCCAGTACTTC. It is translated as CASSLVTQAETQYF.

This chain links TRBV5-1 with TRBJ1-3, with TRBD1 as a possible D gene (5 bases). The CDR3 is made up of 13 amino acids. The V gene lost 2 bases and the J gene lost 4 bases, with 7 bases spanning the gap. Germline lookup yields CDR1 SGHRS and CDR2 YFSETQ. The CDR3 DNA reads TGCGCCAGCAGCTTCGCAGGGGGAAACACCATATATTTT. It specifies CASSFAGGNTIYF. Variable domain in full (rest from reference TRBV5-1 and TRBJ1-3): KAGVTQTPRYLIKTRGQQVTLSCSPISGHRSVSWYQQTPGQGLQFLFEYFSETQRNKGNFPGRFSGRQFSNSRSEMNVSTLELGDSALYLCASSFAGGNTIYFGEGSWLTVV.

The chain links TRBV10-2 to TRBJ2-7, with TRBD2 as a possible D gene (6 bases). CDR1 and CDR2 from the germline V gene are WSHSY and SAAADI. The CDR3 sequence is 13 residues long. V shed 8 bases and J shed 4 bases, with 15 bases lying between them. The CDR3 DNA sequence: TGCGCCAGCCGGGACTCCCGAAGGTACGAGCAGTACTTC. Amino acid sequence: CASRDSRRYEQYF.